Following are 14 T cell receptor beta chains from one sample sequenced in a study of blood T cell repertoires in COVID-19. Here immunoSEQ multiplex PCR was the method, and the copy in TCRdb shows in-frame clones only, minus some. The repertoire holds roughly 180,000 clones, with around four fifths as singletons. Specimen: PBMCs or T cells enriched from blood (not recorded which). These receptors came from a woman in her fifties or sixties in a cohort exposed to, infected with or recovered from COVID-19 (not recorded which).

The V gene is TRBV3-1 (or the pseudogene TRBV3-2), the J gene TRBJ2-7; possibly TRBD2 for D (5 bases). CDR3 length: 15 amino acids. The germline CDR1 and CDR2 sequences are LGHDT and YNNKEL (reference sequence). The V end lost 4 bases, the J end lost 3 bases, and 16 bases lay between the germline ends. CDR3 loop: CASSRRAAVNYEQYF. CDR3 DNA: TGTGCCAGCAGCCGCCGAGCGGCGGTCAACTACGAGCAGTACTTC.

The chain recombines TRBV28 with TRBJ2-7, with a tentative D call TRBD2 (6 bases). Germline V gene data show CDR1 as MDHEN and CDR2 as SYDVKM. Trimming shortened V by 2 bases and J by 4 bases, and 12 bases separated the two germline ends. The CDR3 is 14 residues long. The CDR3 reads CASSLGPSVYEQYF. The CDR3, as DNA: TGTGCCAGCAGTTTAGGGCCTAGCGTGTACGAGCAGTACTTC. Variable domain in full (rest from reference TRBV28 and TRBJ2-7): DVKVTQSSRYLVKRTGEKVFLECVQDMDHENMFWYRQDPGLGLRLIYFSYDVKMKEKGDIPEGYSVSREKKERFSLILESASTNQTSMYLCASSLGPSVYEQYFGPGTRLTVT.

On this clone: This sample also contains other DNA sequences that code for the same CDR3. J is TRBJ1-1 and V is TRBV5-4, with 10 nucleotides matching TRBD1. This CDR3 contains 15 residues. Unmatched junction bases numbered 5, after V lost 3 bases and J lost 3 bases. CDR1 SGHNT and CDR2 YYREEE come from the germline V gene (reference sequence). The CDR3 sequence is CASSSGQGTYTEAFF. DNA of the CDR3: TGTGCCAGCAGCTCGGGACAGGGGACGTACACTGAAGCTTTCTTT.

CDR3 in DNA: TGCAGTGCTAGGGGGGGAGTTGGGCAGTACTTC. Protein: CSARGGVGQYF. The J gene is TRBJ2-7, the V gene TRBV20-1, with D possibly TRBD2 on 6 matching bases. The CDR3 runs 11 residues. The germline V gene has CDR1 DFQATT and CDR2 SNEGSKA (reference sequence). V was clipped by 3 bases and J by 9 bases, with 12 bases between them.

The genes are TRBV10-2 and TRBJ2-1, with no clear D. The CDR3 is 12 amino acids. V was clipped by 2 bases and J by 8 bases, with 7 bases between them. The germline V gene encodes CDR1 WSHSY and CDR2 SAAADI. CDR3 sequence reads: CASSERPHEQFF. In DNA, the CDR3 is TGCGCCAGCAGTGAGCGTCCCCATGAGCAGTTCTTC.

This clone has a single count. CDR3 nucleotides: TGTGCCAGCAGTCTGACTAGCGGGAGTCGGGGGGAGCTGTTTTTT. Its translation is CASSLTSGSRGELFF. This chain connects TRBV7-9 to TRBJ2-2, with 12 bases fitting TRBD2. V trimming: 6 bases; J trimming: 8 bases; junction bases outside the gene matches: 7. Per germline, CDR1 SEHNR and CDR2 FQNEAQ (reference sequence). CDR3 size: 15 residues.

This chain joins TRBV14 and TRBJ2-1, with 9 bases aligning to TRBD1. The J segment lost 8 bases and the V segment lost 4 bases, leaving 12 bases of the junction unmatched. CDR3 size: 16 residues. Per the germline V gene, CDR1 is SGHDN and CDR2 is FVKESK. The CDR3 loop reads CASSLLVGQGWDEQFF. In nucleotides, the CDR3 is TGTGCCAGCAGCCTCCTGGTTGGACAGGGGTGGGATGAGCAGTTCTTC.

The V call is TRBV30, the J call TRBJ1-4; 8 nucleotides match TRBD1. Germline values: CDR1 GTSNPN, CDR2 SVGIG (reference sequence). Germline trimming cut 3 bases from V and 0 bases from J; bases unmatched to any gene: 15. The CDR3 has 19 amino acids. This CDR3 reads CAWRPSTGVYSPTNEKLFF. In DNA, the CDR3 is TGTGCCTGGAGACCTTCGACAGGGGTCTATTCCCCAACTAATGAAAAACTGTTTTTT.

The CDR3, as DNA: TGTGCCAGCAGTGACAGGGGTGCTGAAGCTTTCTTT. Protein: CASSDRGAEAFF. The V gene is TRBV6-1, the J gene TRBJ1-1; the D gene is possibly TRBD1 (6 bases). The CDR3 runs 12 residues. Germline V gene lookup returns CDR1 MNHNS and CDR2 SASEGT. Trimming took off 3 bases at V and 6 bases at J, with 8 bases between the two ends.

CDR3 nucleotide sequence: TGTGCCAGCAGCTCAGGACAGACAGGAAGGGCTAATGAAAAACTGTTTTTT. Translated, it gives CASSSGQTGRANEKLFF. J is TRBJ1-4 and V is TRBV7-9; D perhaps matches TRBD1 (6 bases). Between the trimmed V and J ends, which lost 4 bases and 3 bases, there was a span of 18 bases. CDR3 size: 17 residues. Per the germline V gene, CDR1 is SEHNR and CDR2 is FQNEAQ (reference sequence).

In this sample, this clone turned up a few times. The rearrangement uses TRBV7-2 and TRBJ1-6; the D gene is possibly TRBD1 (5 bases). The CDR3 is 15 residues long. V was cut by 5 bases and J by 6 bases, with 14 bases left in between. Germline V lookup: CDR1 SGHTA, CDR2 FQGNSA. The CDR3 region is CASSAARGGNSPLHF. DNA for the CDR3: TGTGCCAGCAGCGCCGCCCGGGGGGGTAATTCACCCCTCCACTTT.

V is TRBV11-2 and J is TRBJ1-5; possibly TRBD1 for D (6 bases). The CDR3 extends over 13 amino acids. The V end was cut by 5 bases, the J end by 6 bases, with 11 bases between. The germline gives CDR1 SGHAT, CDR2 FQNNGV. This CDR3 is CASSMTGGQPQHF. The CDR3 coding sequence is TGTGCCAGCAGCATGACAGGAGGTCAGCCCCAGCATTTT.

CDR3 amino acids: CASSQDPGANYGYTF. The CDR3 DNA sequence: TGTGCCAGCAGCCAAGACCCGGGAGCTAACTATGGCTACACCTTC. The chain links TRBV3-1 (or the pseudogene TRBV3-2) to TRBJ1-2, with D unresolved. Trimming cost V 0 bases and J 0 bases, with 8 bases left between them. Germline V gene sequence: CDR1 LGHDT, CDR2 YNNKEL (reference sequence). This CDR3 has 15 amino acids.

The chain carries TRBV19 and TRBJ1-4; TRBD1 matches at 7 bases. CDR1 and CDR2 (germline): LNHDA, SQIVND (reference sequence). The ends lost 5 bases at V and 7 bases at J; junction bases unmatched: 7. The CDR3 consists of 14 residues. The CDR3 spells CASSPDRDVEKLFF. The CDR3 DNA follows: TGTGCCAGTAGTCCCGACAGGGACGTTGAAAAACTGTTTTTT.